A single sample gave rise to the 14 T cell receptor beta chains below, sequenced in a study of T cells in Graves' hyperthyroidism and ophthalmopathy. Amplified TCR beta CDR3 regions came from RNA transcripts. A first-round RT-PCR of the TCR CDR3 used the HTBI primer set. From the multiplex PCR reads, TCRdb called clonotypes with MiXCR, one entry per CDR3 protein. The repertoire holds around 350,000 distinct CDR3 sequences, with roughly an eighth as singletons. Sample: blood. Receptors were obtained from a young woman with Graves' hyperthyroidism.

Turning to this clonotype: The germline gene is not matched at one end of the junction; a read error may be the cause. The V gene is TRBV7-9, the J gene TRBJ2-1; D may be TRBD1 or TRBD2 (5 bases each). The CDR3 has 11 amino acids. Germline CDR1 and CDR2: SEHNR and FQNEAQ (reference sequence). In nucleotides, the CDR3 is TGTGCCAGCAGCGTCGGGACCGAGGTGCTCTTC. This codes for CASSVGTEVLF.

The table lists this clonotype with a count of one. The chain combines TRBV19 with TRBJ2-2; the D gene is possibly TRBD2 (6 bases). Germline V gene data show CDR1 as LNHDA and CDR2 as SQIVND (reference sequence). V shed 0 bases and J shed 2 bases, with 10 bases lying between them. The CDR3 consists of 16 residues. CDR3 coding DNA: TGTGCCAGTAGTATAGACGGAGCGGGTAACACCGGGGAGCTGTTTTTT. It is translated as CASSIDGAGNTGELFF.

This clonotype was detected many times. The chain combines TRBV11-2 with TRBJ1-1; D remains ambiguous. The V gene lost 2 bases and the J gene lost 4 bases, with 11 bases spanning the gap. Germline CDR1 is SGHAT and CDR2 is FQNNGV. The CDR3 has 14 amino acids. CDR3 in DNA: TGTGCCAGCAGCTTAAACGGTAGAGGCACTGAAGCTTTCTTT. It codes for CASSLNGRGTEAFF.

This clonotype was observed many times. The genes are TRBV7-8 and TRBJ1-1; 7 nucleotides agree with TRBD1. Per the germline V gene, CDR1 is SGHVS and CDR2 is FQNEAQ. Trimming took 4 bases from V and 5 from J; bases not matched to a gene: 10. The CDR3 totals 15 residues. CDR3 in DNA: TGTGCCAGCAGCTCCCTGACAGGGCCGGGGACTGAAGCTTTCTTT. It yields the protein CASSSLTGPGTEAFF.

This clonotype was seen at least ten times. The chain links TRBV11-2 to TRBJ2-2; no firm D call. The CDR3 length is 16 residues. Between the trimmed V and J ends, which lost 10 bases and 2 bases, there was a span of 20 bases. CDR1 and CDR2 from the germline V gene are SGHAT and FQNNGV. The DNA for the CDR3 is TGTGCCACTAAAGCCTCGGTTAACCCTAACACCGGGGAGCTGTTTTTT. Its translation: CATKASVNPNTGELFF.

The V and J genes are TRBV4-3 and TRBJ2-1; TRBD1 or TRBD2 may be the D gene (5 bases each). V was trimmed by 3 bases and J by 7 bases, leaving 13 bases between them. CDR3 length equals 14 residues. From germline, CDR1 is LGHNA and CDR2 YSLEER. In nucleotides, the CDR3 is TGCGCCAGCAGCCACGGGGCGGTGGAGAATGAGCAGTTCTTC. The encoded protein is CASSHGAVENEQFF.

Comment on this clonotype: Given a much more abundant clone one base away, this may be a read error. No conserved phenylalanine or tryptophan ends this CDR3, so it is likely a read error. The rearrangement links TRBV5-1 to TRBJ1-1; 10 bases map to TRBD1. The V gene's germline CDR1 is SGHRS and CDR2 YFSETQ. After removal of 5 bases from V and 2 bases from J, the junction contained 6 bases not matched to a gene. The CDR3 loop spans 15 amino acids. As DNA, the CDR3 is TGCGCCAGCAGTCTAGGGACAGGGGTCAACACTGAAGCTTTCCTT. Its protein product is CASSLGTGVNTEAFL.

On this clonotype: With a much larger clone just one base away, this may be a read error. The CDR3 protein is CASSFGSMTQFF. The CDR3 coding sequence is TGTGCCAGCAGCTTTGGTTCTATGACCCAGTTCTTC. The gene calls are TRBV11-1 and TRBJ2-5; D ambiguous. The J call is uncertain, as TRBJ2-1 better fits the DNA end. This CDR3 spans 12 amino acids. The germline V gene encodes CDR1 SGHAT and CDR2 FQDESV (reference sequence).

This clonotype was observed many times. This chain uses TRBV28 with TRBJ2-7; 7 bases match TRBD2. V shed 6 bases and J 4 bases; nucleotides not matched to a gene: 18. This CDR3 is 17 amino acids long. Germline V CDR1 and CDR2: MDHEN, SYDVKM. This CDR3 is CASSHILTTGTNYEQYF. In DNA form, the CDR3 reads TGTGCCAGCAGCCATATTCTCACTACCGGGACTAATTACGAGCAGTACTTC.

This clonotype was seen ten or more times. One junction end does not reproduce the germline sequence, and a read error may be involved. CDR3 loop: CASSITSGSYEQYF. CDR3 DNA: TGTGCCAGCAGCATAACTAGCGGGAGCTACGAGCAGTACTTC. J is TRBJ2-7 and V is TRBV7-3; the match to TRBD2 covers 11 bases. CDR3 length: 14 residues. The germline V gene encodes CDR1 SGHTA and CDR2 FQGTGA.

This clonotype came up many times. The chain employs TRBV9 and TRBJ2-1; 12 nucleotides agree with TRBD2. Losses at the gene ends were 5 bases for V and 8 bases for J; bases not matched to a gene: 8. This CDR3 is 15 amino acids long. Germline loops: CDR1 SGDLS, CDR2 YYNGEE. CDR3 DNA: TGTGCCAGCAGTTCTAGCGGGAGGGCCGGGGATGAGCAGTTCTTC. The encoded protein is CASSSSGRAGDEQFF.

Comments on this clonotype: One base away lies a much larger clone, so this may be a sequencing read error. The J gene is TRBJ1-2, the V gene TRBV6-9; D is possibly TRBD1 (5 bases). The CDR3 has 13 residues. From germline, CDR1 is MNHGY and CDR2 SVAAGI. For the CDR3, the DNA is TGTGCCGGCAGTTCCCTTAGGGACTCACCCTACACCTTC. Encoded protein: CAGSSLRDSPYTF.

The V and J genes are TRBV27 and TRBJ2-2; 15 bases line up with TRBD2. CDR1 and CDR2 (germline): MNHEY, SMNVEV (reference sequence). This CDR3 spans 15 amino acids. V lost 5 bases and J lost 9; bases outside the gene matches: 4. The CDR3 reads CASSPGTSGRRELFF. In nucleotides, the CDR3 is TGTGCCAGCAGTCCAGGGACTAGCGGGAGGAGGGAGCTGTTTTTT.

The rearrangement uses TRBV4-1 and TRBJ2-2; no reliable D call. Germline CDR1 and CDR2: MGHRA and YSYEKL. Deletions cut 4 bases from V and 0 bases from J, with 12 bases between. This CDR3 is built from 16 residues. The CDR3 DNA reads as TGCGCCAGCAGCCGTCCTTTCTACACGAACACCGGGGAGCTGTTTTTT. Translation: CASSRPFYTNTGELFF.